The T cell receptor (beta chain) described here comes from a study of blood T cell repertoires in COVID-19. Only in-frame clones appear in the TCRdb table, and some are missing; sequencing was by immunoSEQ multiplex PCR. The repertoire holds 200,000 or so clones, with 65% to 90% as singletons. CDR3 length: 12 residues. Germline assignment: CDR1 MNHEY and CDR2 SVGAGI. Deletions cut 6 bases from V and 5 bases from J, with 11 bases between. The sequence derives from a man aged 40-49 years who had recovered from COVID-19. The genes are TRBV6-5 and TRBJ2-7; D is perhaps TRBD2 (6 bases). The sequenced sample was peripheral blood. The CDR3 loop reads CASSLLADEQYF. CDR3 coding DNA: TGTGCCAGCAGCTTACTAGCCGACGAGCAGTACTTC.